This entry lists 20 T cell receptor beta chains sequenced from one sample in a study of cytomegalovirus exposure and HLA in healthy donors (dated by TCRdb to about 2017). The library was produced with the immunoSEQ multiplex PCR assay. TCRdb provides this immuneACCESS table in a form limited to in-frame rearrangements. Some clones are lacking; in checked studies, under half of them reflect an unresolved V gene, and why the rest are absent is not known. Across this sample there are about 150,000 clones, with about 86% seen only once. The top ten hold over 2% of the sample. Sequencing used PBMCs. All receptors come from a human donor in good health.

The gene calls are TRBV5-5 and TRBJ2-6; D is unresolved. Trimming removed 6 bases at V and 0 bases at J, with 7 bases between. The germline V gene has CDR1 SGHKS and CDR2 YYEKEE (reference sequence). The CDR3 runs to 14 residues. The CDR3 protein is CASTSLSGANVLTF. CDR3 bases: TGTGCCAGCACCTCACTCTCTGGGGCCAACGTCCTGACTTTC.

V and J are TRBV11-3 and TRBJ1-1; D is unclear. Germline lookup yields CDR1 SGHNT and CDR2 YENEEA. The CDR3 has 13 amino acids. The V gene lost 1 base and the J gene lost 8 bases, with 11 bases spanning the gap. The CDR3 bases are TGTGCCAGCAGCTTAGCGGGTCAAGCAGAAGCTTTCTTT. Amino acids: CASSLAGQAEAFF.

The rearrangement uses TRBV27 and TRBJ2-7; TRBD2 matches at 12 bases. Germline CDR1 is MNHEY and CDR2 is SMNVEV (reference sequence). CDR3 size: 15 residues. J was trimmed by 8 bases and V by 5 bases; bases with no gene match: 10. The CDR3 coding sequence is TGTGCCAGCAGTCCCGAAGGGACTAGCGGGCCACAGCAGTACTTC. This sequence encodes CASSPEGTSGPQQYF.

The chain has TRBV28 and TRBJ2-7; 9 bases fit TRBD2. CDR3 length equals 14 residues. CDR1 and CDR2 (germline): MDHEN, SYDVKM. The V segment lost 5 bases and the J segment 2 bases; nucleotides outside the gene matches: 4. The CDR3: CASSRLAGPYEQYF. The CDR3, as DNA: TGTGCCAGCAGTCGCCTAGCGGGGCCCTACGAGCAGTACTTC.

This clone appeared once. The chain has TRBV7-8 and TRBJ2-1; D may be TRBD2 (5 bases). The germline V gene has CDR1 SGHVS and CDR2 FQNEAQ. V lost 1 base and J 2 bases, leaving 18 bases between the germline ends. The CDR3 covers 18 residues. The CDR3 reads CASSLGGSETMAYNEQFF. The CDR3 DNA reads TGTGCCAGCAGCTTAGGAGGTAGCGAGACTATGGCCTACAATGAGCAGTTCTTC.

The genes are TRBV5-1 and TRBJ2-3, with TRBD2 as a possible D gene (5 bases). V was pared by 3 bases and J by 5 bases, with 10 bases between. CDR3 size: 13 residues. Germline CDR1 and CDR2: SGHRS and YFSETQ. Written as DNA, the CDR3 is TGCGCCAGCAGCTCAGACGGGGTAGATACGCAGTATTTT. The encoded protein is CASSSDGVDTQYF. The variable domain in full, completed from reference TRBV5-1 and TRBJ2-3, reads KAGVTQTPRYLIKTRGQQVTLSCSPISGHRSVSWYQQTPGQGLQFLFEYFSETQRNKGNFPGRFSGRQFSNSRSEMNVSTLELGDSALYLCASSSDGVDTQYFGPGTRLTVL.

This rearrangement joins TRBV5-5 to TRBJ1-6; maybe TRBD1 (6 bases). Germline assignment: CDR1 SGHKS and CDR2 YYEKEE (reference sequence). Trimming removed 3 bases from V and 10 bases from J, with 20 bases in between. The CDR3 is made up of 16 amino acids. CDR3 in DNA: TGTGCCAGCAGCTGGGGCTCTACAGGGAATAGATCACCCCTCCACTTT. This codes for CASSWGSTGNRSPLHF.

The CDR3 loop reads CASSFRTGGNEQYF. DNA for the CDR3: TGCGCCAGCAGCTTCAGGACAGGGGGCAACGAGCAGTACTTC. V is TRBV5-1 and J is TRBJ2-7, with 11 bases matching TRBD1. Germline values: CDR1 SGHRS, CDR2 YFSETQ. The CDR3 has 14 residues. With V trimmed by 2 bases and J by 5 bases, 3 bases remained unmatched.

This chain uses TRBV27 with TRBJ2-2, with D possibly matching TRBD2 (7 bases). V lost 8 bases and J lost 2, with 12 bases in between. This CDR3 is built from 14 residues. CDR1 is MNHEY and CDR2 is SMNVEV in the germline V gene (reference sequence). The CDR3 nucleotides are TGTGCCAGCCGGGGGGCGCCTAACACCGGGGAGCTGTTTTTT. As protein: CASRGAPNTGELFF.

The gene calls are TRBV28 and TRBJ1-5, with 8 bases aligning to TRBD1. CDR3 size: 15 residues. The germline V gene has CDR1 MDHEN and CDR2 SYDVKM. V shed 4 bases, J shed 4 bases, and the junction held 6 bases outside the gene matches. The CDR3 sequence: CASSSNRGRNQPQHF. In DNA form, the CDR3 reads TGTGCCAGCAGTTCCAACAGGGGGAGGAATCAGCCCCAGCATTTT.

The V call is TRBV7-3, the J call TRBJ2-3; TRBD1 might be the D (5 bases). This CDR3 is 16 amino acids long. Germline loops: CDR1 SGHTA, CDR2 FQGTGA. Trimming took off 5 bases at V and 1 base at J, with 16 bases between the two ends. As DNA, the CDR3 is TGTGCCAGCAGCACCCATCAGGGCATGGGCACAGATACGCAGTATTTT. It encodes CASSTHQGMGTDTQYF. Combining the CDR3 with reference TRBV7-3 and TRBJ2-3 gives the whole variable domain GAGVSQTPSNKVTEKGKYVELRCDPISGHTALYWYRQSLGQGPEFLIYFQGTGAADDSGLPNDRFFAVRPEGSVSTLKIQRTERGDSAVYLCASSTHQGMGTDTQYFGPGTRLTVL.

This chain joins TRBV12-5 and TRBJ2-1, with D tentatively TRBD2 (5 bases). V dropped 6 bases and J dropped 1 base, with 10 bases sitting between them. CDR3 length: 14 residues. Looked up from germline, CDR1 is LGHNT and CDR2 is FRNRAP. The CDR3 loop is CASGPPGSYNEQFF. The CDR3 DNA reads TGTGCTAGTGGCCCCCCGGGGTCCTACAATGAGCAGTTCTTC.

This clone was observed a few times. The same CDR3 arises from other DNA sequences in this sample as well. The chain combines TRBV5-1 with TRBJ2-7, with D possibly matching TRBD1 (6 bases). The CDR3 consists of 14 residues. V lost 4 bases and J 2 bases, leaving 13 bases between the germline ends. Per the germline V gene, CDR1 is SGHRS and CDR2 is YFSETQ. As DNA, the CDR3 is TGCGCCAGCAGCCCCGGGACACTAACCTACGAGCAGTACTTC. It specifies CASSPGTLTYEQYF.

This clone was seen many times. The gene calls are TRBV2 and TRBJ1-5; no clear D. Germline V lookup: CDR1 SNHLY, CDR2 FYNNEI. Trimming cost V 5 bases and J 4 bases, with 15 bases left between them. The CDR3 totals 15 residues. The CDR3 coding sequence is TGTGCCAGCAGTCTACTAGTTCGGAGTAATCAGCCCCAGCATTTT. Encoded protein: CASSLLVRSNQPQHF.

The rearrangement links TRBV25-1 to TRBJ1-1; D call uncertain. Per germline, CDR1 MGHDK and CDR2 SYGVNS. V was clipped by 3 bases and J by 6 bases, with 8 bases between them. CDR3 size: 12 residues. Written as DNA, the CDR3 is TGTGCCAGCAGTGATCGCACTCCTGAAGCTTTCTTT. Amino acids: CASSDRTPEAFF. Based on the CDR3 plus reference TRBV25-1 and TRBJ1-1, the full variable domain is EADIYQTPRYLVIGTGKKITLECSQTMGHDKMYWYQQDPGMELHLIHYSYGVNSTEKGDLSSESTVSRIRTEHFPLTLESARPSHTSQYLCASSDRTPEAFFGQGTRLTVV.

The chain links TRBV10-2 to TRBJ1-5; 7 positions match TRBD1. The CDR3 loop spans 14 amino acids. CDR1 is WSHSY and CDR2 is SAAADI in the germline V gene. The J segment lost 4 bases and the V segment lost 4 bases, leaving 4 bases of the junction unmatched. The CDR3 coding sequence is TGCGCCAGCAGTGCAGACAGGGATAATCAGCCCCAGCATTTT. Translated: CASSADRDNQPQHF.

This rearrangement joins TRBV11-2 to TRBJ1-4; D not resolved. The length of the CDR3 is 17 residues. CDR1 is SGHAT, CDR2 FQNNGV, per germline. V dropped 3 bases and J dropped 8 bases, with 22 bases sitting between them. This CDR3 is CASSFFLEPALEEKLFF. In nucleotides, the CDR3 is TGTGCCAGCAGCTTTTTCTTAGAGCCCGCCCTGGAGGAAAAACTGTTTTTT.

The genes are TRBV14 and TRBJ2-7, with D perhaps matching TRBD1 (5 bases). Germline V gene sequence: CDR1 SGHDN, CDR2 FVKESK. The CDR3 is 14 amino acids. The V and J ends lost 6 bases and 2 bases respectively, with 14 bases between them. The CDR3 is CASSRTPLTYEQYF. CDR3 DNA sequence: TGTGCCAGCAGTCGGACACCCTTAACCTACGAGCAGTACTTC.

Concerning this clone: One end of the junction is discordant with germline, which a read error may explain. The chain links TRBV7-2 to TRBJ2-7; TRBD2 matches 7 bases. Germline CDR1 SGHTA, CDR2 FQGNSA. This CDR3 region has 12 residues. CDR3 sequence (DNA): TGTGCCAGCAGCCCCGTCTTCGGGGGGACTAACTTC. The encoded protein is CASSPVFGGTNF.

The chain joins TRBV19 to TRBJ1-4; no firm D call. This CDR3 is 16 amino acids long. V lost 5 bases and J 9 bases, leaving 22 bases between the germline ends. Germline V gene data show CDR1 as LNHDA and CDR2 as SQIVND (reference sequence). CDR3 in DNA: TGTGCCAGTAGTCACCAAGAGGGCCTTGCCTCCCAAAAACTGTTTTTT. Translation: CASSHQEGLASQKLFF.